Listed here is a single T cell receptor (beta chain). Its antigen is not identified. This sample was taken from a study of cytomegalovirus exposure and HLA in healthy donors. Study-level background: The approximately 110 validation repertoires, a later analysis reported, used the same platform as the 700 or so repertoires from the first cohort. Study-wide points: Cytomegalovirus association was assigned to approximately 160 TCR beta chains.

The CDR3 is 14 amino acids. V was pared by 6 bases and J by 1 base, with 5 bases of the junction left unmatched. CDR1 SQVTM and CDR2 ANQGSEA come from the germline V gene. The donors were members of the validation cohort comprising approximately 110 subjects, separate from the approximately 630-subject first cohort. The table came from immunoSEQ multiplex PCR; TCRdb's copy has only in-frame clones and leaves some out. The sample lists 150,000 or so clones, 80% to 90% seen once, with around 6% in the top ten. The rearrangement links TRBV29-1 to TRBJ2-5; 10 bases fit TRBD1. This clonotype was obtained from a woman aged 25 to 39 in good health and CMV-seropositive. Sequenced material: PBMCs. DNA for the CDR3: TGCAGCGTCCGGGACAGGGGAGGCCAAGAGACCCAGTACTTC. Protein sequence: CSVRDRGGQETQYF.